The rows below give T cell receptor beta chains drawn from one sample of a study of Graves' ophthalmopathy and Graves' hyperthyroidism. MiXCR was run by TCRdb on the multiplex PCR reads, yielding one entry per CDR3 protein. The sample contains about 640,000 distinct CDR3 sequences, roughly 39% of which appear only once. The sequenced material came from peripheral blood. Receptors originate from an adult man with Graves' ophthalmopathy. CDR3s leave out the opening cysteine and the closing phenylalanine or tryptophan. Not all rows give a size; the values are once, few, many and, for expanded clones, a class.

>TRBV7-8|11|TRBJ1-3|few
ASSLPGGNTIY
>TRBV11-2|14|TRBJ2-2|few
ASSLVASGVTGELF
>TRBV28|12|TRBJ1-1|NA
ASSSDMGHTEAF
>TRBV11-3|13|TRBJ2-2|NA
ASSRQGRDTGELF
>TRBV29-1|10|TRBJ1-1|NA
SVAQGDTEAF
>TRBV4-2|15|TRBJ1-2|NA
ASSQDFKTGGNYGYT
>TRBV7-7|16|TRBJ2-5|few
ASSLGAFGGRGQETQY
>TRBV29-1|12|TRBJ1-1|NA
SVDVTGGATEAF
>TRBV19|12|TRBJ2-1|once
ASKTKDGVNEQF
>TRBV2|11|TRBJ2-5|NA
ASSGDREQPQY
>TRBV7-9|12|TRBJ2-7|NA
ASSAIGTTYEQY
>TRBV20-1|13|TRBJ2-5|many
SASLDSATQETQY
>TRBV2|10|TRBJ2-2|NA
ASSWLTGELF